The rows below give T cell receptor beta chains drawn from one sample of a study of T cell repertoires in cytomegalovirus infection. TCRdb recomputed calls from the reads with MiXCR, one row per CDR3 protein. This table has about 340,000 distinct CDR3 sequences, about 27% appearing once. Antigen specificity for these receptors is unknown. The material sequenced was cultured PBMCs, taken from culture after CMV antigen stimulation. The receptors were gathered from a human donor in good health (CMV status not recorded). Some clones in this sample may be carry-over from other donors' samples. Each CDR3 is given with its conserved first and last residue. The D gene is left open where the match is weak. Rows give clone size only sometimes, using once, few, many, or a class for an expanded clone.

D gene | clone size | J gene | V gene | CDR3 DNA | CDR3 protein
TRBD2 | few | TRBJ2-3 | TRBV5-6 | TGTGCCAGCAGCTTGAGGTCCAGCGGGAGTCTCACAGATACGCAGTATTTT | CASSLRSSGSLTDTQYF
- | - | TRBJ1-4 | TRBV11-2 | TGTGCCAGCAGCTTAATGGGAGGGGGGAATGAAAAACTGTTTTTT | CASSLMGGGNEKLFF
- | many | TRBJ2-5 | TRBV18 | TGTGCCAGCTCACCAAATTGGGAAGAGACCCAGTACTTC | CASSPNWEETQYF
- | - | TRBJ1-1 | TRBV4-1 | TGCGCCAGCAGCAAGGGGGAGAACACTGAAGCTTTCTTT | CASSKGENTEAFF
TRBD1 | - | TRBJ2-5 | TRBV7-2 | TGTGCCAGCAGCTTAGAAGGGACAGGGAGTATGATGTACTTC | CASSLEGTGSMMYF
- | - | TRBJ2-5 | TRBV30 | TGTGCCTGGAGTTTTAAGGGGATTCAAGAGACCCAGTACTTC | CAWSFKGIQETQYF
TRBD1 | - | TRBJ2-2 | TRBV28 | TGTGCCAGCAGCCCGCTGGGACAGGTTATCACCGGGGAGCTGTTTTTT | CASSPLGQVITGELFF
TRBD1 | many | TRBJ1-2 | TRBV7-2 | TGTGCCAGCAGCTCGCAGGGGGTATATGGCTACACCTTC | CASSSQGVYGYTF
TRBD1 | many | TRBJ1-2 | TRBV28 | TGTGCCAGCAGTTTAAGCCCCAGGGGGAACTATGGCTACACCTTC | CASSLSPRGNYGYTF
- | few | TRBJ2-2 | TRBV5-1 | TGCGCCAGCAGCTTGGATAGGGTGGACACCGGGGAGCTGTTTTTT | CASSLDRVDTGELFF
- | few | TRBJ1-5 | TRBV12-3/TRBV12-4 | TGTGCCAGCACCTTGAGCAATCAGCCCCAGCATTTT | CASTLSNQPQHF
- | - | TRBJ2-4 | TRBV6-2/TRBV6-3 | TGTGCCAGCAGTTCAACGCAGGGCAAAAACATTCAGTACTTC | CASSSTQGKNIQYF
- | few | TRBJ1-4 | TRBV7-6 | TGTGCCAGCAGCTCCCAGGGGAATGAAAAACTGTTTTTT | CASSSQGNEKLFF
TRBD2 | few | TRBJ2-7 | TRBV19 | TGTGCCACCGCAAGTAAGGGACTAGCTGCCTACGAGCAGTACTTC | CATASKGLAAYEQYF
TRBD1 | - | TRBJ1-5 | TRBV9 | TGTGCCAGCAGCTCTACAGGGGGCAGGGATCAGCCCCAGCATTTT | CASSSTGGRDQPQHF
- | - | TRBJ1-1 | TRBV6-5 | TGTGCCAGCAGGGCAGGGAACACTGAAGCTTTCTTT | CASRAGNTEAFF
TRBD2 | - | TRBJ2-7 | TRBV28 | TGTGCCAGCAGGAAGGCGGGAGGGTTCGACGAGCAGTACTTC | CASRKAGGFDEQYF
- | many | TRBJ2-7 | TRBV9 | TGTGCCAGCAGCGTACAGGGGGGGCCCTACGAGCAGTACTTC | CASSVQGGPYEQYF
TRBD2 | - | TRBJ2-3 | TRBV10-3 | TGTGCCATTGGGACTACCACAGATACGCAGTATTTT | CAIGTTTDTQYF
TRBD2 | many | TRBJ2-2 | TRBV7-3 | TGTGCCAGCAGCCGAGGAGGGACTACGAACACCGGGGAGCTGTTTTTT | CASSRGGTTNTGELFF
- | few | TRBJ1-4 | TRBV11-2 | TGTGCCAGCAGCGTTCAGCCGACGGGGGGTGAAAAACTGTTTTTT | CASSVQPTGGEKLFF
- | few | TRBJ2-5 | TRBV5-4 | TGTGCCAGCAGCCCAGAGGGGCTAGAGACCCAGTACTTC | CASSPEGLETQYF
- | once | TRBJ2-5 | TRBV6-2/TRBV6-3 | TGTGCCAGCAGTCCCAACCGAGAGACCCAGTACTTC | CASSPNRETQYF
- | - | TRBJ1-6 | TRBV9 | TGTGCCAGCAGCGTAGCTCCGGGAGGCAATTCACCCCTCCACTTT | CASSVAPGGNSPLHF
- | - | TRBJ2-7 | TRBV28 | TGTGCCAGCAGTTCCGAACAGGGACCCGAGCAGTACTTC | CASSSEQGPEQYF
- | few | TRBJ1-2 | TRBV6-1 | TGTGCCAGCAGTTACGGAACAGCGGATGGCTACACCTTC | CASSYGTADGYTF
TRBD2 | - | TRBJ2-3 | TRBV7-2 | TGTGCCAGCAGCCCCGCGACACGGGGACTAGCGGGAAGGAATACGCAGTATTTT | CASSPATRGLAGRNTQYF
TRBD2 | - | TRBJ2-3 | TRBV7-2 | TGTGCCAGCACCTTTACACTAGCGGGCACAGATACGCAGTATTTT | CASTFTLAGTDTQYF
- | - | TRBJ2-3 | TRBV29-1 | TGCAGCGTTGGGACTGTGGATACGCAGTATTTT | CSVGTVDTQYF
TRBD1 | many | TRBJ1-1 | TRBV6-6 | TGTGCCAGCAGGGGACAGCAGGACACTGAAGCTTTCTTT | CASRGQQDTEAFF
TRBD1 | - | TRBJ1-5 | TRBV12-3/TRBV12-4 | TGTGCCAGCAGTCGACAGGGGATGGGGCCCCAGCATTTT | CASSRQGMGPQHF
- | - | TRBJ2-7 | TRBV5-1 | TGCGCCAGCAGCTTGATTTCTCCAGGGGAGGAATTTTACGAGCAGTACTTC | CASSLISPGEEFYEQYF
- | - | TRBJ1-6 | TRBV19 | TGTGCCAGTAGTGGAAGACAGGCCTATAATTCACCCCTCCACTTT | CASSGRQAYNSPLHF
- | - | TRBJ2-5 | TRBV7-2 | TGTGCCAGCAGCCTCCTGGATGGGGAGACCCAGTACTTC | CASSLLDGETQYF
- | - | TRBJ2-7 | TRBV6-1 | TGTGCCAGCAGTGGGGGGGCCACTTATCCTAACGAGCAGTACTTC | CASSGGATYPNEQYF